The clone carrying this T cell receptor (beta chain) was seen only once. Its antigen is not identified. This sample stems from a study of cytomegalovirus exposure and HLA in healthy donors. Study-wide context: The 666 first-cohort repertoires shared a platform with the 110 or so validation repertoires, as reported in a later analysis.

Separate from the roughly 610-subject first cohort, the roughly 120-subject validation cohort was the one that the donors belonged to. Study-level results: The authors listed roughly 150 TCR beta chains as cytomegalovirus-associated. In vitro work confirmed that a few CMV-associated chains recognize CMV antigens.

CDR1 is SNHLY and CDR2 is FYNNEI in the germline V gene. This CDR3 is 13 amino acids long. Trimming removed 3 bases from V and 7 bases from J, with 10 bases in between. Using immunoSEQ multiplex PCR, the repertoire was profiled, and TCRdb retains in-frame clones only, with some absent. This repertoire shows fewer than 250,000 clones, approximately 87% found once; its top ten account for about 3%. The V gene is TRBV2, the J gene TRBJ2-1; weak D call: TRBD1 (6 bases). The sequence was collected from a man aged 18 to 30 in good health and CMV-seronegative. Sequencing was carried out using PBMCs. CDR3 DNA sequence: TGTGCCAGCAGTGATAGGGGGAAGAATGAGCAGTTCTTC. This translates into CASSDRGKNEQFF.